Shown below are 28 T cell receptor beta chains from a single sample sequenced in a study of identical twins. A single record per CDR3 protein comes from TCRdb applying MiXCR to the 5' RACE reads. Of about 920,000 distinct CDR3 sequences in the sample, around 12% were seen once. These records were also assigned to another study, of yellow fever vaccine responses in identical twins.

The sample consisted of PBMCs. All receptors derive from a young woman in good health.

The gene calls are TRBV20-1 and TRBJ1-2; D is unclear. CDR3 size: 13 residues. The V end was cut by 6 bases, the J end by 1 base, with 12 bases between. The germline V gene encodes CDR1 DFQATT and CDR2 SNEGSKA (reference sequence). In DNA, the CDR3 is TGCAGTGCGCTAGAGGGCCATAACTATGGCTACACCTTC. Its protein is CSALEGHNYGYTF.

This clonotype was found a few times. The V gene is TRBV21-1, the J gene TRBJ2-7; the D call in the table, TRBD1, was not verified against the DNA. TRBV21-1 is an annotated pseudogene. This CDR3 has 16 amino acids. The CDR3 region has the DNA TGTGCCAGCAGCCGCCCCCCTAGCGGGAGACCCTACGAGCAGTACTTC. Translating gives CASSRPPSGRPYEQYF.

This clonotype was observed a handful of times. The CDR3, as DNA: TGCAGTGCTAGAGATGGCGGGGGACGAGCGGATACGCAGTATTTT. Translated, it gives CSARDGGGRADTQYF. This chain uses TRBV20-1 with TRBJ2-3; 7 bases map to TRBD2. This CDR3 spans 15 amino acids. CDR1 is DFQATT and CDR2 is SNEGSKA in the germline V gene (reference sequence). J lost 6 bases, V lost 0 bases, and 9 bases had no gene match.

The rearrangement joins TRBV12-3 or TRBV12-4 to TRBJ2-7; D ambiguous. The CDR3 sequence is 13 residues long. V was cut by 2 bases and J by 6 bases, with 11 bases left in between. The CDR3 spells CASSLRQPSEQYF. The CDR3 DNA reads TGTGCCAGCAGTTTAAGGCAGCCCTCCGAGCAGTACTTC.

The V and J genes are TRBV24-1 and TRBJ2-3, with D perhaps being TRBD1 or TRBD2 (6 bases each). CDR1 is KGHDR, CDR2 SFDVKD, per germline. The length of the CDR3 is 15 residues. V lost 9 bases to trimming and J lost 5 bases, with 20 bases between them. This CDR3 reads CATEDGGGGGDTQYF. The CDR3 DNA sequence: TGTGCCACCGAAGATGGAGGGGGAGGTGGAGATACGCAGTATTTT.

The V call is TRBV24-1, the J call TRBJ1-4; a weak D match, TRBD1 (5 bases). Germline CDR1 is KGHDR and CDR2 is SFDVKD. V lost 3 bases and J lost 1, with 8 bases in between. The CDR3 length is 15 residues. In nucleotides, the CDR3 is TGTGCCACCAGTGATGCCAGGGAAACTAATGAAAAACTGTTTTTT. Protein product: CATSDARETNEKLFF.

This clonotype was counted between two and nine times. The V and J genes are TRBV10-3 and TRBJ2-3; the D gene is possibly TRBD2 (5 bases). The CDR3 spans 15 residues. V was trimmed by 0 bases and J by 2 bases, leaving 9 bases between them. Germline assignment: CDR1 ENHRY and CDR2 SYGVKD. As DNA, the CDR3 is TGTGCCATCAGTGAGTCGGAGGTTCCCACAGATACGCAGTATTTT. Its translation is CAISESEVPTDTQYF.

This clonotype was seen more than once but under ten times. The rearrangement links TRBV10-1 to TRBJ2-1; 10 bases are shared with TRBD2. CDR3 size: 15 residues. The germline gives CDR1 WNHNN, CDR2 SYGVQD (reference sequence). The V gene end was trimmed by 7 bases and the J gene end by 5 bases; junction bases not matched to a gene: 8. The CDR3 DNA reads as TGCGCCAGCACCCCTAGCGGGGGTGCGAACAATGAGCAGTTCTTC. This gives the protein CASTPSGGANNEQFF.

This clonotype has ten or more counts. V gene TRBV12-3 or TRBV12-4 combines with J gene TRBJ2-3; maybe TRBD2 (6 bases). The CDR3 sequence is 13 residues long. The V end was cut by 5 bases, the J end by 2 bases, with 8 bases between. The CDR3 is CASSRLDTDTQYF. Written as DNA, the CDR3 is TGTGCCAGCAGTCGACTAGACACAGATACGCAGTATTTT.

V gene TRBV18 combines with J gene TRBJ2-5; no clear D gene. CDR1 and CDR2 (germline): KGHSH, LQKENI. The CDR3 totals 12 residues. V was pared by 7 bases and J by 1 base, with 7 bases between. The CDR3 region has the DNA TGTGCCAGCTTCGAGCGCCAAGAGACCCAGTACTTC. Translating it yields CASFERQETQYF.

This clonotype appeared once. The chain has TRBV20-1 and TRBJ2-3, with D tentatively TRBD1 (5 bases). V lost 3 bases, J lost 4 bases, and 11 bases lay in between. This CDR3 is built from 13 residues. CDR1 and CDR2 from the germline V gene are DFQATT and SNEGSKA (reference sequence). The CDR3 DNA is TGCAGTGCTAGTAGGGGCCTAGCAGATACGCAGTATTTT. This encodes CSASRGLADTQYF.

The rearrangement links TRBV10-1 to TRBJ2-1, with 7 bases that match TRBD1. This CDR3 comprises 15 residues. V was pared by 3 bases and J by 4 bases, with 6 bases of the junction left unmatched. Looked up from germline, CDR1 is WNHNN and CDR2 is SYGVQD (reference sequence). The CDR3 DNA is TGCGCCAGCAGTGAAATGGGGACAGTATACAATGAGCAGTTCTTC. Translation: CASSEMGTVYNEQFF.

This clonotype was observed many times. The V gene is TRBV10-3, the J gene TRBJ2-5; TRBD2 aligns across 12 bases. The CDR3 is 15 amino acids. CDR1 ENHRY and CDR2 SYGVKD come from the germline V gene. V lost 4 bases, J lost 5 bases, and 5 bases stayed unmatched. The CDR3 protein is CAISGLAGAVETQYF. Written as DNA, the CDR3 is TGTGCCATCAGTGGACTAGCGGGAGCGGTTGAGACCCAGTACTTC.

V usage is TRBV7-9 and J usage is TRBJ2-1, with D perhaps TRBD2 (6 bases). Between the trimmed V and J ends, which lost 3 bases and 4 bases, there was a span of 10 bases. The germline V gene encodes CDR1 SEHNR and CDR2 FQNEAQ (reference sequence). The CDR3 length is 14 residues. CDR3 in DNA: TGTGCCAGCAGCTTTGTAGCGGAGTACAATGAGCAGTTCTTC. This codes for CASSFVAEYNEQFF. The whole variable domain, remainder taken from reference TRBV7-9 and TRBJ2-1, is DTGVSQNPRHKITKRGQNVTFRCDPISEHNRLYWYRQTLGQGPEFLTYFQNEAQLEKSRLLSDRFSAERPKGSFSTLEIQRTEQGDSAMYLCASSFVAEYNEQFFGPGTRLTVL.

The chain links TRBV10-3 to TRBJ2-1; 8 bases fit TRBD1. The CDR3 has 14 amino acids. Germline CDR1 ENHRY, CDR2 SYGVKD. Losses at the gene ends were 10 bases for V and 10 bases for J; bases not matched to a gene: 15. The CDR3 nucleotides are TGTGCCACCTCAGGACAGGGTAGAGATGGAGAGCAGTTCTTC. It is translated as CATSGQGRDGEQFF.

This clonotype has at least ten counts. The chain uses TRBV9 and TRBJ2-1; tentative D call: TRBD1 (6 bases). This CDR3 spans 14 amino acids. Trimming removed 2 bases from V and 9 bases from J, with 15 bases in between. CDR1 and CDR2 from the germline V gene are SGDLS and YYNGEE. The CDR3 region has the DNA TGTGCCAGCAGCGTTAACAGGGAAGATAGTGAGCAGTTCTTC. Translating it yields CASSVNREDSEQFF.

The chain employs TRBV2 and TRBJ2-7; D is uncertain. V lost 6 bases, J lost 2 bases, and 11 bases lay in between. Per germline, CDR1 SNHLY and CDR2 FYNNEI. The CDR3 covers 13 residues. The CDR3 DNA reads TGTGCCAGCAGAGTCGCAGGCACCTACGAGCAGTACTTC. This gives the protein CASRVAGTYEQYF.

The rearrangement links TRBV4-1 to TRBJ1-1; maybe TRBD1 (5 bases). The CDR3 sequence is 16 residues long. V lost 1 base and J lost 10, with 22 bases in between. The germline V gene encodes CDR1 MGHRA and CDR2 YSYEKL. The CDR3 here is CASSQVTGRGPRGAFF. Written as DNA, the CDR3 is TGCGCCAGCAGCCAAGTTACTGGCCGTGGACCAAGGGGAGCTTTCTTT.

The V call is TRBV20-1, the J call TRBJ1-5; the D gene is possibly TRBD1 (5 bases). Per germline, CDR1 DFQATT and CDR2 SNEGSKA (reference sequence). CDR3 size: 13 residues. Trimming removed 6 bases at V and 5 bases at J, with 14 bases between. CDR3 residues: CSAPIQGDQPQHF. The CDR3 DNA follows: TGCAGTGCCCCAATCCAGGGAGATCAGCCCCAGCATTTT.

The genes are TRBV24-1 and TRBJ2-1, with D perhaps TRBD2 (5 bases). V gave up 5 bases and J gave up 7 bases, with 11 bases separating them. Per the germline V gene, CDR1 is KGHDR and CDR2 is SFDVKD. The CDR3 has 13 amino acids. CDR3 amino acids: CATSASRGNEQFF. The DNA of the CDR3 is TGTGCCACCAGTGCGAGCCGGGGAAATGAGCAGTTCTTC.

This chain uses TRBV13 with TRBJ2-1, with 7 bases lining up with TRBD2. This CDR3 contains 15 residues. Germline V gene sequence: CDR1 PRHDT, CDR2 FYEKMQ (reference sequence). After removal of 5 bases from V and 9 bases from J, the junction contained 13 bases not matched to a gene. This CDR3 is CASSQSGRAPSEQFF. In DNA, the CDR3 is TGTGCCAGCAGCCAATCAGGGAGGGCCCCGTCTGAGCAGTTCTTC. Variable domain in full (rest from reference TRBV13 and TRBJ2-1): AAGVIQSPRHLIKEKRETATLKCYPIPRHDTVYWYQQGPGQDPQFLISFYEKMQSDKGSIPDRFSAQQFSDYHSELNMSSLELGDSALYFCASSQSGRAPSEQFFGPGTRLTVL.

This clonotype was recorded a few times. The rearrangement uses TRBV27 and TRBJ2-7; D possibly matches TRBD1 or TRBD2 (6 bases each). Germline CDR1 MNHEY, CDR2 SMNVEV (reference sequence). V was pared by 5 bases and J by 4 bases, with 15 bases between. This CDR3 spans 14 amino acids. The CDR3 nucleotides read TGTGCCAGCAGTCGGGGGCAGGGCTATTACGAGCAGTACTTC. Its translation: CASSRGQGYYEQYF.

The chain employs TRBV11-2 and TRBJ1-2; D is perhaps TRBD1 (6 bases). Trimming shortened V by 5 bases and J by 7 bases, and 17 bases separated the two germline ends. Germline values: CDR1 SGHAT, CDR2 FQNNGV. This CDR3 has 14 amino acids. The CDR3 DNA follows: TGTGCCAGCAGCCCTGGTCTTGGGACATTTGGCTACACCTTC. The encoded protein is CASSPGLGTFGYTF. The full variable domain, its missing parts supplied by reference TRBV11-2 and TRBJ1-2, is EAGVAQSPRYKIIEKRQSVAFWCNPISGHATLYWYQQILGQGPKLLIQFQNNGVVDDSQLPKDRFSAERLKGVDSTLKIQPAKLEDSAVYLCASSPGLGTFGYTFGSGTRLTVV.

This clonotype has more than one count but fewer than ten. The CDR3 bases are TGTGCCAGCAGCTTACTGGTGGGGATAGCGGGGGTCATTGAGCAGTTCTTC. Amino acids: CASSLLVGIAGVIEQFF. The V call is TRBV7-9, the J call TRBJ2-1, with TRBD2 matching 9 bases. CDR1 is SEHNR and CDR2 is FQNEAQ in the germline V gene (reference sequence). The CDR3 has 17 amino acids. Losses at the gene ends were 2 bases for V and 9 bases for J; bases not matched to a gene: 14.

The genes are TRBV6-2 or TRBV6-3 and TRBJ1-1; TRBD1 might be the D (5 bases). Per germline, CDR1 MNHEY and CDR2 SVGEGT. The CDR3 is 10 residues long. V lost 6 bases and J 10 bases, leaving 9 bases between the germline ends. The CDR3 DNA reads TGTGCCAGCAGCGCAGGGAGAGCTTTCTTT. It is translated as CASSAGRAFF.

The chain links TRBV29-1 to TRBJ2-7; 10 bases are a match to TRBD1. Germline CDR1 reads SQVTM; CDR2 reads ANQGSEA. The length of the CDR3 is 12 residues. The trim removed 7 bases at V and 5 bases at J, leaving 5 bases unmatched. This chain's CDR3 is CSAGQGGDEQYF. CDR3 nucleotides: TGCAGCGCTGGACAGGGGGGCGACGAGCAGTACTTC.

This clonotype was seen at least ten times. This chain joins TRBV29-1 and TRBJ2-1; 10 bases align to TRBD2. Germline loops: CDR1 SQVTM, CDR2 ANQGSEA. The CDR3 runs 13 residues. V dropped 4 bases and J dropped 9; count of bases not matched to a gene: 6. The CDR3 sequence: CSVVGLAGAEQFF. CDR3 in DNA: TGCAGCGTTGTAGGGCTAGCGGGAGCTGAGCAGTTCTTC.

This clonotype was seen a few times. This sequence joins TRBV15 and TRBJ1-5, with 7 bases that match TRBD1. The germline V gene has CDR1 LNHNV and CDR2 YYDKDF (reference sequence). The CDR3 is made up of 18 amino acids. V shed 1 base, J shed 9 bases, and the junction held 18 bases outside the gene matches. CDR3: CATSRAQGSQGVYGPQHF. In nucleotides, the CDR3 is TGTGCCACCAGCAGAGCTCAAGGTTCCCAGGGGGTCTACGGGCCCCAGCATTTT.